This passage covers 25 T cell receptor beta chains from one sample sequenced in a study of post-analysis software for immune sequencing data. Findings and limits, study-wide: Patients used five TRBV segments, including TRBV5-6, TRBV5-1 and TRBV20-1, more often than controls.

The antigens for these receptors are not known. The TCR beta cDNA libraries carried unique molecular identifiers. TCRdb reprocessed the PCR reads with MiXCR, giving one entry per CDR3 protein. The table shows around 500,000 distinct CDR3 sequences, with 34% occurring only once. The sample taken for sequencing was blood. The source is a girl between 2 and 17 years old with multiple sclerosis.

This sequence joins TRBV27 and TRBJ1-6; a weak D match, TRBD1 (5 bases). This CDR3 spans 11 amino acids. CDR1 is MNHEY and CDR2 is SMNVEV in the germline V gene (reference sequence). The V and J ends lost 3 bases and 12 bases respectively, with 6 bases between them. The CDR3 is CASSFGGPLHF. The CDR3 DNA reads TGTGCCAGCAGTTTTGGGGGACCCCTCCACTTT.

V and J are TRBV11-2 and TRBJ2-1, with D unresolved. Germline V gene sequence: CDR1 SGHAT, CDR2 FQNNGV. Trimming shortened V by 0 bases and J by 11 bases, and 14 bases separated the two germline ends. The CDR3 sequence is 14 residues long. The chain's CDR3 is CASSLEPTASQQFF. The CDR3 bases are TGTGCCAGCAGCTTAGAGCCTACAGCCTCCCAGCAGTTCTTC.

This clonotype showed up just a few times. The V and J genes are TRBV12-3 or TRBV12-4 and TRBJ2-5; D is perhaps TRBD1 (7 bases). CDR3 length: 17 amino acids. The V end was cut by 4 bases, the J end by 2 bases, with 20 bases between. The CDR3 reads CASSSDQGGWGQETQYF. The DNA of the CDR3 is TGTGCCAGCAGTTCAGACCAGGGGGGTTGGGGGCAAGAGACCCAGTACTTC.

This clonotype was seen only a few times. The chain employs TRBV3-1 and TRBJ1-2, with D perhaps matching TRBD1 (5 bases). Germline lookup yields CDR1 LGHDT and CDR2 YNNKEL (reference sequence). CDR3 length: 16 amino acids. The V gene lost 6 bases and the J gene lost 4 bases, with 21 bases spanning the gap. The CDR3 DNA reads as TGTGCCAGCAGTCAGAGGGTCGTGACAGAGTTCTATGGCTACACCTTC. Its translation is CASSQRVVTEFYGYTF.

This rearrangement joins TRBV7-6 to TRBJ1-4; the match to TRBD1 covers 9 bases. Germline-derived CDR1 and CDR2 are SGHVS and FNYEAQ. The CDR3 is 15 residues long. Unmatched junction bases numbered 4, after V lost 3 bases and J lost 5 bases. CDR3 sequence reads: CASSLQGQGNEKLFF. The CDR3 coding sequence is TGTGCCAGCAGCTTGCAGGGACAGGGAAATGAAAAACTGTTTTTT.

This clonotype occurred a few times. The chain combines TRBV7-3 with TRBJ2-5; D not certain. The CDR3 contains 13 residues. V shed 2 bases and J shed 11 bases, with 15 bases lying between them. In germline, CDR1 is SGHTA, CDR2 FQGTGA. CDR3 protein: CASSLDLDNEQYF. The CDR3 region has the DNA TGTGCCAGCAGCTTAGATCTAGACAATGAGCAGTACTTC.

This clonotype came up a few times. The chain couples TRBV4-2 to TRBJ2-1; 11 nucleotides agree with TRBD2. There are 14 residues in the CDR3. Trimming removed 5 bases from V and 9 bases from J; junction bases left unmatched: 6. Germline V gene lookup returns CDR1 LGHNA and CDR2 YNFKEQ. CDR3 bases: TGTGCCAGCAGCATCCTAGCGGGGGGTCCTGAGCAGTTCTTC. Translation: CASSILAGGPEQFF.

The V call is TRBV4-1, the J call TRBJ2-1, with 9 bases aligning to TRBD2. The CDR3 covers 17 residues. Trimming removed 0 bases from V and 10 bases from J; junction bases left unmatched: 13. Germline lookup yields CDR1 MGHRA and CDR2 YSYEKL. CDR3 nucleotides: TGCGCCAGCAGCCAAGAGGGGTTCAGCGGGGGGCTTGAGGAGCAGTTCTTC. Amino acids: CASSQEGFSGGLEEQFF.

This clonotype was found a few times. V is TRBV6-5 and J is TRBJ2-1; 8 bases align to TRBD1. This CDR3 comprises 16 residues. Germline V gives CDR1 MNHEY, CDR2 SVGAGI. The trim removed 7 bases at V and 2 bases at J, leaving 10 bases unmatched. The CDR3 DNA reads TGTGCCAGCACCCCTACCGGGACAGGAACCTACAATGAGCAGTTCTTC. Translated: CASTPTGTGTYNEQFF.

The chain joins TRBV6-4 to TRBJ2-7; TRBD2 might be the D (5 bases). Trimming took off 4 bases at V and 5 bases at J, with 12 bases between the two ends. Germline V gives CDR1 MRHNA, CDR2 SNTAGT. The CDR3 totals 13 residues. For the CDR3, the DNA is TGTGCCAGCAGTGGGCTCGTGGAGGACGAGCAGTACTTC. It is translated as CASSGLVEDEQYF.

This clonotype came up a few times. The chain carries TRBV5-1 and TRBJ2-7, with 7 bases matching TRBD1. The CDR3 runs to 13 residues. CDR1 SGHRS and CDR2 YFSETQ come from the germline V gene. Germline trimming cut 2 bases from V and 6 bases from J; bases unmatched to any gene: 5. The DNA of the CDR3 is TGCGCCAGCAGCTTAAGGACAGGCAGCGAGCAGTACTTC. It translates to CASSLRTGSEQYF.

This clonotype was detected a few times. The chain carries TRBV5-1 and TRBJ2-1; 13 nucleotides match TRBD2. The germline gives CDR1 SGHRS, CDR2 YFSETQ. The CDR3 has 18 residues. Germline trimming cut 3 bases from V and 2 bases from J; bases unmatched to any gene: 8. The CDR3 region has the DNA TGCGCCAGCAGCTCCCTAAAAACTAGCGGGGGGGCCTACAATGAGCAGTTCTTC. This translates into CASSSLKTSGGAYNEQFF.

This sequence joins TRBV7-2 and TRBJ2-3, with unresolved D. CDR1 and CDR2 (germline): SGHTA, FQGNSA. The CDR3 is 15 amino acids. Trimming cost V 5 bases and J 0 bases, with 12 bases left between them. The CDR3 sequence: CASSQSVLSTDTQYF. The CDR3 DNA is TGTGCCAGCAGCCAAAGTGTGCTTAGCACAGATACGCAGTATTTT.

V gene TRBV20-1 combines with J gene TRBJ2-1, with D possibly being TRBD1 (6 bases). Germline loops: CDR1 DFQATT, CDR2 SNEGSKA (reference sequence). The CDR3 totals 14 residues. With 4 bases removed from V and 5 bases from J, the gap between germline ends came to 15 bases. The DNA of the CDR3 is TGCAGTGCTAATGGCAGGGGCATCGACAATGAGCAGTTCTTC. This translates into CSANGRGIDNEQFF.

This clonotype has a handful of counts. This chain connects TRBV6-5 to TRBJ2-1; the D gene could be TRBD1 or TRBD2 (5 bases each). The V end was cut by 3 bases, the J end by 15 bases, with 24 bases between. Germline-derived CDR1 and CDR2 are MNHEY and SVGAGI. There are 15 residues in the CDR3. CDR3 region: CASSYSGDRRSAWFF. The CDR3 DNA follows: TGTGCCAGCAGTTATTCCGGGGACCGCCGCTCGGCCTGGTTCTTC.

This rearrangement joins TRBV6-1 to TRBJ2-3; perhaps TRBD1 as D (5 bases). Germline CDR1 and CDR2: MNHNS and SASEGT. The CDR3 is 13 residues long. Between the trimmed V and J ends, which lost 6 bases and 0 bases, there was a span of 7 bases. The CDR3 bases are TGTGCCAGCAGAAAGGGGAGCACAGATACGCAGTATTTT. Translating it yields CASRKGSTDTQYF.

The table lists this clonotype with a few counts. The chain joins TRBV20-1 to TRBJ2-3, with D unresolved. V was shortened by 6 bases and J by 1 base, with 14 bases between the two germline ends. Germline V gene data show CDR1 as DFQATT and CDR2 as SNEGSKA (reference sequence). CDR3 length: 14 residues. The CDR3 region has the DNA TGCAGTGCCGAATTAGAACTGGGCACAGATACGCAGTATTTT. It specifies CSAELELGTDTQYF.

The chain uses TRBV28 and TRBJ1-1, with D possibly being TRBD1 (6 bases). Looked up from germline, CDR1 is MDHEN and CDR2 is SYDVKM. V lost 4 bases to trimming and J lost 11 bases, with 11 bases between them. The CDR3 has 11 amino acids. The CDR3 is CASSSGTNAFF. The CDR3 bases are TGTGCCAGCAGTTCAGGGACAAATGCTTTCTTT. The whole variable domain, filled in from reference TRBV28 and TRBJ1-1, reads DVKVTQSSRYLVKRTGEKVFLECVQDMDHENMFWYRQDPGLGLRLIYFSYDVKMKEKGDIPEGYSVSREKKERFSLILESASTNQTSMYLCASSSGTNAFFGQGTRLTVV.

This clonotype came up a few times. CDR3: CASSLPEEGYNEKLFF. The CDR3 DNA sequence: TGTGCCAGCAGCTTGCCGGAGGAGGGCTATAATGAAAAACTGTTTTTT. The chain is built from TRBV5-4 and TRBJ1-4, with unresolved D. This CDR3 has 16 residues. CDR1 is SGHNT and CDR2 is YYREEE in the germline V gene (reference sequence). Between the trimmed V and J ends, which lost 1 base and 4 bases, there was a span of 14 bases.

This clonotype was seen only a few times. The V call is TRBV11-2, the J call TRBJ1-5; D not resolved. V was cut by 5 bases and J by 0 bases, with 8 bases left in between. The CDR3 consists of 14 residues. Germline CDR1 reads SGHAT; CDR2 reads FQNNGV. The chain's CDR3 is CASSEDPSNQPQHF. The DNA for the CDR3 is TGTGCCAGCAGCGAGGATCCTAGCAATCAGCCCCAGCATTTT.

The V and J genes are TRBV5-1 and TRBJ2-1; the D is unclear. Trimming removed 0 bases from V and 9 bases from J, with 13 bases in between. This CDR3 spans 14 amino acids. Germline V gene lookup returns CDR1 SGHRS and CDR2 YFSETQ. The CDR3 sequence: CASSLETGFSEQFF. Written as DNA, the CDR3 is TGCGCCAGCAGCTTGGAAACCGGTTTTTCTGAGCAGTTCTTC.

This chain connects TRBV18 to TRBJ2-7; TRBD1 aligns across 7 bases. V shed 5 bases and J 1 base; nucleotides not matched to a gene: 11. From germline, CDR1 is KGHSH and CDR2 LQKENI. The CDR3 contains 16 residues. CDR3 in amino acids: CASSDNRDSLSYEQYF. CDR3 sequence (DNA): TGTGCCAGCTCAGATAACCGGGACAGCCTTTCCTACGAGCAGTACTTC.

The rearrangement uses TRBV6-5 and TRBJ1-5; maybe TRBD1 (5 bases). The V gene's germline CDR1 is MNHEY and CDR2 SVGAGI. Trimming took off 6 bases at V and 3 bases at J, with 15 bases between the two ends. The CDR3 length is 15 residues. The CDR3 DNA sequence: TGTGCCAGCAGACCCGTACCGGGACTCAATCAGCCCCAGCATTTT. Its translation is CASRPVPGLNQPQHF.

This clonotype was seen a few times. The chain links TRBV4-1 to TRBJ2-6, with D possibly matching TRBD1 (6 bases). The ends were cut back, 0 bases at V and 2 bases at J, with 14 bases in the middle. CDR1 and CDR2 from the germline V gene are MGHRA and YSYEKL. This CDR3 contains 18 residues. The CDR3 spells CASSQDDPKGAGANVLTF. For the CDR3, the DNA is TGCGCCAGCAGCCAAGATGATCCAAAGGGGGCTGGGGCCAACGTCCTGACTTTC.

The table lists this clonotype with a few counts. Compared with germline, one end of the junction differs, possibly owing to a read error. The J gene is TRBJ2-5, the V gene TRBV7-9; no firm D call. Germline V gene lookup returns CDR1 SEHNR and CDR2 FQNEAQ (reference sequence). The length of the CDR3 is 15 residues. The CDR3 reads CANSLKMGSQETQYF. As DNA, the CDR3 is TGTGCCAACAGCTTGAAAATGGGATCTCAAGAGACCCAGTACTTC.